A selection of T cell receptor beta chains follows, all from one sample in a study of T-cell memory formation after mild COVID-19. One entry per CDR3 protein, called by TCRdb with MiXCR from the 5' RACE reads. Among roughly 160,000 distinct CDR3 sequences listed, 9.5% to 13% were seen once. Sequencing used PBMCs or a T cell subset sorted from them (not recorded which). These TCRs come from a man between 18 and 35 years old who had mild COVID-19 (a few samples of this study predate the infection). Cell type and time point are not known. Both conserved end residues are part of each CDR3. Each record gives: CDR3 DNA, CDR3 protein, clone size, V gene, J gene, D gene. D genes are given only for firm matches. Some rows mark clone size as missing; the rest say once, few, many or name a class of expanded clone.

TGTGCCAGCAGCCCCCGTGCGCGGGACGTGAAAGAGACCCAGTACTTC,CASSPRARDVKETQYF,NA,TRBV4-2,TRBJ2-5,NA
TGTGCCAGCAGCTTTACAGGGCAGACTGAAGCTTTCTTT,CASSFTGQTEAFF,few,TRBV5-5,TRBJ1-1,NA
TGTGCCAGCAGGCGACAGGGAACAGATACGCAGTATTTT,CASRRQGTDTQYF,NA,TRBV12-3/TRBV12-4,TRBJ2-3,TRBD1
TGTGCCAGCAGGGGGGATTCGAAAGCTTTCTTT,CASRGDSKAFF,few,TRBV6-5,TRBJ1-1,NA
TGTGCCAGCAGGTCCCCAGAGGGGCGCCGGGAGACCCAGTACTTC,CASRSPEGRRETQYF,NA,TRBV28,TRBJ2-5,NA
TGTGCCAGTACCCAGGGTGAACAGCCCCAGCATTTT,CASTQGEQPQHF,NA,TRBV19,TRBJ1-5,NA
TGTGCCAGCAGCCAACTAAGACAGGGCCTTTCCTCTGGAAACACCATATATTTT,CASSQLRQGLSSGNTIYF,NA,TRBV7-9,TRBJ1-3,TRBD1
TGTGCCAGCAAACCGACAGGGAATCAGCCCCAGCATTTT,CASKPTGNQPQHF,NA,TRBV2,TRBJ1-5,TRBD1
TGTGCCAGCAGTTTCCCACCCGCCTCGTCGCTGTTTTTT,CASSFPPASSLFF,NA,TRBV12-3/TRBV12-4,TRBJ1-4,NA
TGCGCCACCTCAGGGGGGAGACATGACACTGAAGCTTTCTTT,CATSGGRHDTEAFF,few,TRBV10-2,TRBJ1-1,TRBD1
TGTGCCATCTCTCCTAGCGGGGGATATGAGCAGTTCTTC,CAISPSGGYEQFF,few,TRBV10-3,TRBJ2-1,TRBD2
TGTGCCAGCAGCCCCGGGGGGGATACGCAGTATTTT,CASSPGGDTQYF,many,TRBV7-3,TRBJ2-3,TRBD2
TGTGCCTGGATTACTTCAGCACTTAACACTGAAGCTTTCTTT,CAWITSALNTEAFF,once,TRBV30,TRBJ1-1,NA
TGCGCCAGCAGAACCGGGACAGGGGTTACCGAGCAGTACTTC,CASRTGTGVTEQYF,NA,TRBV5-1,TRBJ2-7,TRBD1
TGTGCCAGCAGCACCTCAGGGCCTGGCTACACCTTC,CASSTSGPGYTF,NA,TRBV2,TRBJ1-2,NA
TGTGCCAGCAGCTTAGACGGGACGAACCAGCCCCAGCATTTT,CASSLDGTNQPQHF,NA,TRBV7-2,TRBJ1-5,NA
TGTGCCAGCAGCCTAGGGTCAAGAGATACGCAGTATTTT,CASSLGSRDTQYF,NA,TRBV7-2,TRBJ2-3,NA
TGTGCCAGTACCGACAGGAATAGCAATCAGCCCCAGCATTTT,CASTDRNSNQPQHF,few,TRBV19,TRBJ1-5,NA
TGTGCCAGCAGTTTAGGGCGGCTGGGGGAGCTGTTTTTT,CASSLGRLGELFF,many,TRBV12-3/TRBV12-4,TRBJ2-2,NA
TGTGCCAGCAGCCGTAGGTACCAAGAGACCCAGTACTTC,CASSRRYQETQYF,many,TRBV7-3,TRBJ2-5,NA
TGTGCCAGCAGCCCCGGTAATGAGCAGTTCTTC,CASSPGNEQFF,many,TRBV7-9,TRBJ2-1,NA
TGTGCCAGCAGCTTCTCGGGGACAGTGTGGGGGACCCAGTACTTC,CASSFSGTVWGTQYF,few,TRBV7-6,TRBJ2-5,TRBD1
TGTGCCAGCAGCTTTAGAGAGGCGGGGGAGAACACCGGGGAGCTGTTTTTT,CASSFREAGENTGELFF,few,TRBV7-6,TRBJ2-2,TRBD2
TGCGCCAGCAGCCTACCCGGCGGGCCAATCTACAATGAGCAGTTCTTC,CASSLPGGPIYNEQFF,NA,TRBV5-1,TRBJ2-1,NA
TGTGCCAGCCGACTAGCGGGGTACAATGAGCAGTTCTTC,CASRLAGYNEQFF,NA,TRBV2,TRBJ2-1,TRBD2
TGTGCCAGCAGCTTATTGCGGGGTGGAGATACGCAGTATTTT,CASSLLRGGDTQYF,few,TRBV7-3,TRBJ2-3,NA
TGTGCCACCAGTGACCCTGACCACGGTGAGCAGTTCTTC,CATSDPDHGEQFF,few,TRBV24-1,TRBJ2-1,NA
TGTGCCAGCAGCAGCCAAAGGCGGAGCGGGGACTCCTACAATGAGCAGTTCTTC,CASSSQRRSGDSYNEQFF,few,TRBV21-1,TRBJ2-1,NA
TGCAGCCTATCTTCTATCAGGGGGGAAGCTTTCTTT,CSLSSIRGEAFF,NA,TRBV29-1,TRBJ1-1,TRBD1
TGTGCCAGCAGCCAAGCGGGGTCAGGGGGCAACTATGGCTACACCTTC,CASSQAGSGGNYGYTF,few,TRBV4-2,TRBJ1-2,TRBD1
TGTGCCAGCAGTGAACAGGGCTATTCCTACAATGAGCAGTTCTTC,CASSEQGYSYNEQFF,many,TRBV2,TRBJ2-1,NA
TGCAGCGTGACGGACAGGGGAAAAAGCTCCTACAATGAGCAGTTCTTC,CSVTDRGKSSYNEQFF,few,TRBV29-1,TRBJ2-1,TRBD1
TGCGCCAGCAGCCTAGGACAGGTCATGAACACTGAAGCTTTCTTT,CASSLGQVMNTEAFF,NA,TRBV4-3,TRBJ1-1,TRBD1
TGCAGTGCTTGGCACACGGGAGGAAACACCATATATTTT,CSAWHTGGNTIYF,few,TRBV20-1,TRBJ1-3,NA
TGCGCCAGCGGGCTAGCAGGGCAAGAGGGCTACACCTTC,CASGLAGQEGYTF,few,TRBV4-1,TRBJ1-2,NA
TGTGCCAGCAGAAGAGAGGGAGGGGCCGGGGAGCTGTTTTTT,CASRREGGAGELFF,NA,TRBV6-5,TRBJ2-2,TRBD2
TGTGCCAGCAGTTTTAACAGGGGAGGCACAGATACGCAGTATTTT,CASSFNRGGTDTQYF,few,TRBV12-3/TRBV12-4,TRBJ2-3,TRBD1